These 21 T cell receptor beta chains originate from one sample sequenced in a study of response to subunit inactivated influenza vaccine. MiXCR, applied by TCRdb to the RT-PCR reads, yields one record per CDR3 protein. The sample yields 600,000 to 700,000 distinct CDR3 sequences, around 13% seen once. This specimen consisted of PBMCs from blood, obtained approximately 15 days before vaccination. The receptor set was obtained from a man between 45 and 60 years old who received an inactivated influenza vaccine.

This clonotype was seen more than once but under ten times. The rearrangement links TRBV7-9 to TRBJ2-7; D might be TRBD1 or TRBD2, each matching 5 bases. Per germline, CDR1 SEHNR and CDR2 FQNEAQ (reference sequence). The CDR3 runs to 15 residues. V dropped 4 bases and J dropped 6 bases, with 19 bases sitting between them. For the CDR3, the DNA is TGTGCCAGCAGCTCCTCGGGGCAGGGTAAGGGCGAGCAGTACTTC. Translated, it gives CASSSSGQGKGEQYF.

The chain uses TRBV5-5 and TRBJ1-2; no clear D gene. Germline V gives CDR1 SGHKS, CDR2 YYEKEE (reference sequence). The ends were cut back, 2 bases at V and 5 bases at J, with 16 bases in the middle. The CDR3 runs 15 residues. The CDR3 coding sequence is TGTGCCAGCAGCTTCCTGGGTCAGCAAGAGTATGGCTACACCTTC. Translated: CASSFLGQQEYGYTF.

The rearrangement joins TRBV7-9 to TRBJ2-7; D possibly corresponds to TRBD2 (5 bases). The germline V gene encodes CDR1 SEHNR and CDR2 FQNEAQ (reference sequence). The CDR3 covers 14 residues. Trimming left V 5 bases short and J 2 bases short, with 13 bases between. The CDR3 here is CASSGGGTAYEQYF. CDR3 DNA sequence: TGTGCCAGCAGCGGAGGCGGAACAGCCTACGAGCAGTACTTC.

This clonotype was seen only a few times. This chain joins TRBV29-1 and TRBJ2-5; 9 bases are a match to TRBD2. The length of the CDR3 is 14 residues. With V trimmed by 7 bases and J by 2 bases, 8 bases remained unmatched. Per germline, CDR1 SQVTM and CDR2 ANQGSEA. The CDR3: CSADVAGVQETQYF. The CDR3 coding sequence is TGCAGCGCCGACGTAGCGGGGGTACAAGAGACCCAGTACTTC. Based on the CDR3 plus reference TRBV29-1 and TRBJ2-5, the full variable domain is SAVISQKPSRDICQRGTSLTIQCQVDSQVTMMFWYRQQPGQSLTLIATANQGSEATYESGFVIDKFPISRPNLTFSTLTVSNMSPEDSSIYLCSADVAGVQETQYFGPGTRLLVL.

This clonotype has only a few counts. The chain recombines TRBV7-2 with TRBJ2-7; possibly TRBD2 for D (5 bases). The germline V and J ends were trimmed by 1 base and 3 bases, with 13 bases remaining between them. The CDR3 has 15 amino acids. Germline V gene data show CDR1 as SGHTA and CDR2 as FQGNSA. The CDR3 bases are TGTGCCAGCAGCTTAGGAGGGTTTGGGGTCTACGAGCAGTACTTC. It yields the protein CASSLGGFGVYEQYF.

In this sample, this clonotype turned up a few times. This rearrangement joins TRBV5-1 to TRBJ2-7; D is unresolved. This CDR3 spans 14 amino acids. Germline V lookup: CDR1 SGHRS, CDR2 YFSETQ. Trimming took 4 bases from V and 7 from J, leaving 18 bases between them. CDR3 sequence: CASSPGTAVGEQYF. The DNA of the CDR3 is TGCGCCAGCAGCCCCGGAACCGCGGTTGGGGAGCAGTACTTC.

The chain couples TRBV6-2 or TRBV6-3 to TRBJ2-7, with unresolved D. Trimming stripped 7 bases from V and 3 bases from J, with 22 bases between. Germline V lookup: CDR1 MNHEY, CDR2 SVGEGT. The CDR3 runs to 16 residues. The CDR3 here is CASTTSSQVLSYEQYF. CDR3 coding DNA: TGTGCCAGCACCACATCCTCGCAAGTTCTAAGCTACGAGCAGTACTTC.

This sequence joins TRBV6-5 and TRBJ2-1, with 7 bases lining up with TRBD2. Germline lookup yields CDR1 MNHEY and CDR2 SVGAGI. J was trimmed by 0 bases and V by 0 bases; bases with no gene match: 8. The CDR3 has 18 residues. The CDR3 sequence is CASSYSTSGALSYNEQFF. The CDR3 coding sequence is TGTGCCAGCAGTTACTCAACCAGCGGGGCCCTCTCCTACAATGAGCAGTTCTTC.

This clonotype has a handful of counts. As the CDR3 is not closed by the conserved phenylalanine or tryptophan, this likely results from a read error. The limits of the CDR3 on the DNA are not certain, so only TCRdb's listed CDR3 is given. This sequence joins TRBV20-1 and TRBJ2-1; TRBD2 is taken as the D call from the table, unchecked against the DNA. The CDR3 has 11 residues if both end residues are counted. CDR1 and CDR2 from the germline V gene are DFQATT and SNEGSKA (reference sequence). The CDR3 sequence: CSASSTSGGAL.

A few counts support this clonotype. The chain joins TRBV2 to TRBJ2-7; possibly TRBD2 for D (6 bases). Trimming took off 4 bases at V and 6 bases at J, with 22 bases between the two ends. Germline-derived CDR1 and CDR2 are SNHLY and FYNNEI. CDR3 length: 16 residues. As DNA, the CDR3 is TGTGCCAGCAGTGCACTGGACTTCTCGGGAGTGAGCGAGCAGTACTTC. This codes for CASSALDFSGVSEQYF.

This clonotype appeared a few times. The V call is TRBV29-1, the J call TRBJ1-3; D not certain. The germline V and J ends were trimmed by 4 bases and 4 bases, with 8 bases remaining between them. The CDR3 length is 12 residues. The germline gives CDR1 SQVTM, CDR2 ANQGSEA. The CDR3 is CSVVAGGNTIYF. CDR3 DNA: TGCAGCGTTGTGGCAGGCGGAAACACCATATATTTT.

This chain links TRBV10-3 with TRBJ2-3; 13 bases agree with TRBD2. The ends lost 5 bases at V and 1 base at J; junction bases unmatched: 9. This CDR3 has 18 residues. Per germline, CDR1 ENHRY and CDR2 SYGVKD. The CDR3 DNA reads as TGTGCCATCAGTCGACTAGCGGGAGGCGCCGGTGGCACAGATACGCAGTATTTT. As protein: CAISRLAGGAGGTDTQYF.

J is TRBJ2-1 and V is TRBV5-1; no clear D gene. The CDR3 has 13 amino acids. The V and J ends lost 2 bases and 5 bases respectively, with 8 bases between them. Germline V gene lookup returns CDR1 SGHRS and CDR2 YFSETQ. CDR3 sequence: CASSFLGHNEQFF. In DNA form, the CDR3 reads TGCGCCAGCAGCTTCCTGGGCCACAATGAGCAGTTCTTC.

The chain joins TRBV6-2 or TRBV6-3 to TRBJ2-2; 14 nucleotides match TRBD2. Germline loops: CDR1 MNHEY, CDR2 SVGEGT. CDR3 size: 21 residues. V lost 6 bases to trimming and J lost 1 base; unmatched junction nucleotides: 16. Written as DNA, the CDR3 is TGTGCCAGCAGGCACCCAACCACCCCGGGACTAGCGGGGGAGAACACCGGGGAGCTGTTTTTT. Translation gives CASRHPTTPGLAGENTGELFF.

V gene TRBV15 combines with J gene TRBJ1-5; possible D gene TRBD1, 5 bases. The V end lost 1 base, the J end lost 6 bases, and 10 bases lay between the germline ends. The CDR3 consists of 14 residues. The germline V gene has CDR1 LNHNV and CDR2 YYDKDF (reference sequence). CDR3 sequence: CATSRAGSGQPQHF. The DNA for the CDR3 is TGTGCCACCAGCAGAGCAGGGTCGGGTCAGCCCCAGCATTTT.

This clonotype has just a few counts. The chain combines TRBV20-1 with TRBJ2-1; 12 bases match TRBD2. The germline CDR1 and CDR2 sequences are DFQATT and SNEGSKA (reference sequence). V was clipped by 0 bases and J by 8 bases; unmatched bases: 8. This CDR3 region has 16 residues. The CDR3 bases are TGCAGTGCTAGAGATTTGACTAGCGGGAGAAAGCATGAGCAGTTCTTC. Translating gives CSARDLTSGRKHEQFF.

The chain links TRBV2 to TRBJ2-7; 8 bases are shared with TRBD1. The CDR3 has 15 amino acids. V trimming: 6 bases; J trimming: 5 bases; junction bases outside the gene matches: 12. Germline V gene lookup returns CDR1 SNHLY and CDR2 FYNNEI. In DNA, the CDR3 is TGTGCCAGCAGCCTACAGGGGGTGGTCGGTAACGAGCAGTACTTC. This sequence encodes CASSLQGVVGNEQYF.

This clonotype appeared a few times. CDR3 amino acids: CASSEAGLVEQFF. DNA for the CDR3: TGTGCCAGCAGTGAAGCGGGGTTGGTGGAGCAGTTCTTC. This chain joins TRBV6-1 and TRBJ2-1; D remains ambiguous. From germline, CDR1 is MNHNS and CDR2 SASEGT. This CDR3 spans 13 amino acids. The V and J ends lost 0 bases and 10 bases respectively, with 10 bases between them.

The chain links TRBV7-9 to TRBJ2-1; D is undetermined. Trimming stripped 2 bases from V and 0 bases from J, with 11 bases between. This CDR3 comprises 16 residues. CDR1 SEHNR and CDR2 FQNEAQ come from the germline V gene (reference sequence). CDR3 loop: CASSLYWSRSYNEQFF. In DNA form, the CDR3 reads TGTGCCAGCAGCTTATATTGGTCCCGCTCCTACAATGAGCAGTTCTTC.

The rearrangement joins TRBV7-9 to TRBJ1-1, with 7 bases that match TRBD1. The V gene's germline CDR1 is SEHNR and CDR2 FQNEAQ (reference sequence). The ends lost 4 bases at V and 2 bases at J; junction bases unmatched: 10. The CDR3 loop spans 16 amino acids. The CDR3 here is CASSSSGGQINTEAFF. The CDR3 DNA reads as TGTGCCAGCAGCTCAAGCGGGGGACAGATTAACACTGAAGCTTTCTTT.

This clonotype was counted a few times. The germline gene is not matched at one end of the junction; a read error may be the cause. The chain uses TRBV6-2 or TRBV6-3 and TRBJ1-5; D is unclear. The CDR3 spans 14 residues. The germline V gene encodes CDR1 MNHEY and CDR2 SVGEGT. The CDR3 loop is CASSHSPWGQPQHF. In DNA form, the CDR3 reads TGTGCCAGCAGTCACTCCCCATGGGGTCAGCCCCAGCATTTT.